This entry features one T cell receptor (beta chain) sequence. These data originate in a study of identical twins. V dropped 1 base and J dropped 0 bases, with 19 bases sitting between them. CDR3 size: 19 residues. Germline-derived CDR1 and CDR2 are SGHVS and FNYEAQ. TCRdb passed the 5' RACE reads through MiXCR, listing each CDR3 protein once. The sample gives 600,000 to 850,000 distinct CDR3 sequences, about 20% of which show up once; under 15% is in the top ten. The data also belong to a second study, concerning T cells expressing NK-cell markers.

V usage is TRBV7-6 and J usage is TRBJ1-5, with D unclear. This clonotype originated in a woman aged 18-35 years in good health. The specimen was PBMCs. The CDR3 is CASSLVTGVDGYSNQPQHF. Here the CDR3 DNA reads TGTGCCAGCAGCTTAGTGACCGGGGTAGACGGCTATAGCAATCAGCCCCAGCATTTT.